This record concerns one TCR beta chain sequence. Its target antigen remains unknown. The record has no base qualities; no much larger clone is one base away. The CDR3 covers 15 residues, taking in both the cysteine and the phenylalanine. Kept here is only the CDR3 DNA, which spans 45 bases and is read in frame from base 1. V loses 5 bases at its end and J loses 7 bases; junction bases beyond the gene matches: 5. CDR1 and CDR2 are drawn from the germline V gene: MRHNA, SNTAGT. These data originate in a study of blood T cell repertoires in COVID-19 (dated by TCRdb to between 2020 and 2021). Context from the whole study: Samples from collaborators originated in the United States, Italy and Spain and spanned both the acute and convalescent phases of COVID-19. The prospective study material was composed of cDNA or gDNA derived from T cells, B-cell-depleted T cells, or PBMCs. Subjects who had been exposed to COVID-19, were actively infected with it, or had recovered from it provided the deeply sampled blood TCRbeta repertoires that made up the dataset. A freely available public database, intended as a resource for researchers studying the immune response to SARS-CoV-2, is where the repertoires were released. The samples were drawn from the first 160 participants of the ongoing ImmuneRACE study and from some 1,300 subjects provided by 6 global collaborators. Nearly every sample came with metadata listing a de-identified subject ID, COVID-19 status, age in years and sex. Where HLA class I and class II types were available, the types were taken from metadata supplied by the sample provider, not from assay-based typing. Paper-wide results and their limitations: Clinical and demographic metadata were provided uncurated, with the amount varying by source and participant.

At one collaborating source in Seattle, patients were enrolled during active infection and were followed longitudinally through the course of disease. The collaborating institutions used their own protocols to collect whole blood in K2EDTA tubes. Collaborator samples were shipped for TCRbeta analysis as frozen whole blood, isolated PBMCs, or DNA extracted from either sample type. TCRbeta CDR3 regions were amplified from genomic DNA using the immunoSEQ Assay, a bias-controlled multiplex PCR. The authors' analysis ran thus. Within the assay, amplification of reference gene primers was used to estimate how many nucleated cells each sample contained. Sequence reads were collapsed and filtered to measure the absolute abundance of every unique TCRbeta CDR3 rearrangement. For each sample, productive Simpson clonality was calculated as the square root of Simpson's diversity index across productive rearrangements. TCRdb took over this immuneACCESS table, retaining in-frame rearrangements with V and J assigned. Such tables are incomplete; in checked studies, under half of the missing clones stem from an unresolved V gene, and the remainder is unexplained. The DNA was the basis for D and trimming; V, J and clone size are from that table. This sample gives about 150,000 clones in total; around 89% of them show up just once. 10% to 15% of the sample goes to the ten largest clones.

The sequence was obtained from a man between 18 and 29 years old with COVID-19, enrolled during active disease. The sample was peripheral blood. The chain was built from TRBV6-4 and TRBJ2-2; TRBD2 agrees with 12 junctional bases. The DNA sequence is as follows: TGTGCCAGCAGTCGACTAGCGGGAGCGGACGGGGAGCTGTTTTTT. Translation gives CASSRLAGADGELFF.